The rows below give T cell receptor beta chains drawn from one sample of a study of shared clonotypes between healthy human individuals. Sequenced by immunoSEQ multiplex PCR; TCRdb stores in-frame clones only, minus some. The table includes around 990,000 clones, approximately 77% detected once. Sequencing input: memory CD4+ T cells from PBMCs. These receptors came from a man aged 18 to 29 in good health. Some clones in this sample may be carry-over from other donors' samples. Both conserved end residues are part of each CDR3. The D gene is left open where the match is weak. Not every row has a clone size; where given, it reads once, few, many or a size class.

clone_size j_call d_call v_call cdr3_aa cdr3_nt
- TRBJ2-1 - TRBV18 CASSKERLLSTDEQFF TGTGCCAGCTCGAAGGAACGTTTATTATCCACCGATGAGCAGTTCTTC
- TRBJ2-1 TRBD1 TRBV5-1 CASSSRTGQGVFYNEQFF TGCGCCAGCAGCTCCCGAACGGGACAGGGGGTTTTCTACAATGAGCAGTTCTTC
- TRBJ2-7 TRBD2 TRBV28 CASRDSGTAHEQYF TGTGCCAGCAGGGATAGCGGGACTGCCCACGAGCAGTACTTC
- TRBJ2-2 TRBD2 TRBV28 CASAGDGGLAGVIGELFF TGTGCCAGCGCGGGGGACGGCGGACTAGCGGGAGTAATCGGGGAGCTGTTTTTT
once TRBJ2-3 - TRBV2 CASSEIPWDTQYF TGTGCCAGCAGTGAAATCCCGTGGGATACGCAGTATTTT
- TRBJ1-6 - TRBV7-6 CASSPRPGDTILVSPLHF TGTGCCAGCAGCCCCAGGCCCGGGGACACCATCCTCGTTTCACCCCTCCACTTT
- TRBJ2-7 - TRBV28 CASSRLGEQYF TGTGCCAGCAGCCGTTTGGGGGAGCAGTACTTC
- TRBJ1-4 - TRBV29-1 CSVGGTSTNEKLFF TGCAGCGTTGGGGGGACCTCGACTAATGAAAAACTGTTTTTT
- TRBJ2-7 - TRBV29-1 CSVGGLLSSYEQYF TGCAGCGTTGGGGGACTCCTGAGCTCCTACGAGCAGTACTTC
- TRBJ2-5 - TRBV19 CASSLRHGGGKETQYF TGTGCCAGTAGTTTACGGCATGGGGGTGGGAAAGAGACCCAGTACTTC
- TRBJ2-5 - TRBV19 CASNYPGETQYF TGTGCCAGTAATTATCCGGGAGAGACCCAGTACTTC
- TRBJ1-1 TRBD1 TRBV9 CASSVDRAMNTEAFF TGTGCCAGCAGCGTCGACAGGGCGATGAACACTGAAGCTTTCTTT
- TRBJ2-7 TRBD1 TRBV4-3 CASSQDMGSGQGLGEQYF TGCGCCAGCAGCCAAGATATGGGCAGCGGACAGGGTCTGGGCGAGCAGTACTTC
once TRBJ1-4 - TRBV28 CASSPGGSNEKLFF TGTGCCAGCAGCCCCGGGGGATCCAATGAAAAACTGTTTTTT
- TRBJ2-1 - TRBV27 CASSLSDLRRREQFF TGTGCCAGCAGTTTATCGGATTTGAGGCGGCGGGAGCAGTTCTTC
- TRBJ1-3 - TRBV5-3 CARDCGSGNTIYF TGTGCCAGAGATTGCGGCTCTGGAAACACCATATATTTT
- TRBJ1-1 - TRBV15 CATSRSPGGANTEAFF TGTGCCACCAGCAGATCCCCGGGAGGGGCTAACACTGAAGCTTTCTTT
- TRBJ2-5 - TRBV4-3 CASSRTGETQYF TGCGCCAGCAGCAGGACGGGGGAGACCCAGTACTTC
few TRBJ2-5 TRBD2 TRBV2 CASSPGTSGRRKGKETQYF TGTGCCAGCAGCCCCGGCACTAGCGGGAGAAGGAAGGGGAAAGAGACCCAGTACTTC
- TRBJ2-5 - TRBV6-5 CASSYSLAQIQETQYF TGTGCCAGCAGTTACTCGTTAGCGCAGATTCAAGAGACCCAGTACTTC
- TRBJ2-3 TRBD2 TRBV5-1 CASSLVRGLAGRIGTQYF TGCGCCAGCAGCTTGGTCCGCGGACTAGCGGGGAGGATCGGTACGCAGTATTTT
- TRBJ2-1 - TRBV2 CASSIFRNNEQFF TGTGCCAGCAGTATATTCAGGAACAATGAGCAGTTCTTC
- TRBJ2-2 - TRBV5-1 CASSLPQANTGELFF TGCGCCAGCAGCTTGCCACAGGCGAACACCGGGGAGCTGTTTTTT
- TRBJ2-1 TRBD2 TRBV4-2 CASSLSPSGSSYNEQFF TGTGCCAGCAGCCTAAGCCCCAGCGGGAGCTCCTACAATGAGCAGTTCTTC